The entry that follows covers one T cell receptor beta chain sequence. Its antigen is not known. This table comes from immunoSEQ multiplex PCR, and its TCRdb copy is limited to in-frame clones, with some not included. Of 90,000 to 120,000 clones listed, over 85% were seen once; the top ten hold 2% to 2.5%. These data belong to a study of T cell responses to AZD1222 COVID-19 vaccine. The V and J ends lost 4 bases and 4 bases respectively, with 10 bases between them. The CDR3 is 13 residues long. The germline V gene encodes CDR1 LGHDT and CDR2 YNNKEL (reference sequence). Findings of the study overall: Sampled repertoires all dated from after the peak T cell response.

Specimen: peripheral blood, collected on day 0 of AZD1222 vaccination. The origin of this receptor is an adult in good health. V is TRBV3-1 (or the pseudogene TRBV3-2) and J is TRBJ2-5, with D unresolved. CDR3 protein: CASSRRRRETQYF. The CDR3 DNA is TGTGCCAGCAGCCGAAGACGGAGAGAGACCCAGTACTTC.